This T cell receptor (beta chain) was sequenced in a study of T cell changes during pregnancy in multiple sclerosis. Generated by immunoSEQ multiplex PCR, the TCRdb table keeps only in-frame clones and is missing some. This table holds around 22,000 clones, roughly nine tenths found once. The V gene lost 7 bases and the J gene lost 4 bases, with 13 bases spanning the gap. Per the germline V gene, CDR1 is SNHLY and CDR2 is FYNNEI. This CDR3 region has 13 residues. In its sample, this clone was seen a few times. The chain joins TRBV2 to TRBJ1-2; maybe TRBD1 (5 bases). Sequencing used CD4+ T cells from peripheral blood mononuclear cells, obtained after pregnancy. The receptor was derived from a female donor in good health, enrolled as a control in a pregnancy study. The CDR3 loop reads CASKWGGGYGYTF. Written as DNA, the CDR3 is TGTGCCAGCAAGTGGGGGGGAGGCTATGGCTACACCTTC.